The 27 T cell receptor beta chains below come from one sample, sequenced in a study of cytomegalovirus exposure and HLA in healthy donors. Produced via immunoSEQ multiplex PCR; TCRdb's table is partial and in-frame only. The sample contains roughly 250,000 clones, roughly 89% of which appear only once. Sample: PBMCs. Receptors were obtained from a man aged 18 to 30 in good health and CMV-seronegative.

The chain has TRBV11-2 and TRBJ2-1; TRBD2 agrees at 7 bases. V dropped 0 bases and J dropped 5; count of bases not matched to a gene: 4. The CDR3 runs 15 residues. The germline CDR1 and CDR2 sequences are SGHAT and FQNNGV. The CDR3 region is CASSLEASGNNEQFF. CDR3 nucleotides: TGTGCCAGCAGCTTAGAGGCTAGCGGAAACAATGAGCAGTTCTTC.

The rearrangement joins TRBV14 to TRBJ2-2, with D maybe TRBD2 (5 bases). This CDR3 has 16 residues. Trimming shortened V by 0 bases and J by 6 bases, and 14 bases separated the two germline ends. Germline lookup yields CDR1 SGHDN and CDR2 FVKESK. The CDR3 DNA follows: TGTGCCAGCAGCCAAGAGCAGTCACTAGGACCCGGGGAGCTGTTTTTT. The encoded protein is CASSQEQSLGPGELFF.

The chain carries TRBV25-1 and TRBJ1-3; D unclear. The germline CDR1 and CDR2 sequences are MGHDK and SYGVNS. CDR3 size: 14 residues. V was cut by 0 bases and J by 7 bases, with 10 bases left in between. CDR3 in amino acids: CASSEYPLRNTIYF. CDR3 nucleotide sequence: TGTGCCAGCAGTGAATATCCCCTCCGGAACACCATATATTTT.

The chain combines TRBV30 with TRBJ2-1; 7 bases line up with TRBD2. Germline trimming cut 3 bases from V and 4 bases from J; bases unmatched to any gene: 12. This CDR3 contains 16 residues. Germline V gene data show CDR1 as GTSNPN and CDR2 as SVGIG (reference sequence). The CDR3 reads CAWSLGRTSGYNEQFF. CDR3 DNA: TGTGCCTGGAGCCTCGGAAGGACTAGTGGATACAATGAGCAGTTCTTC.

The chain uses TRBV6-1 and TRBJ2-1; 10 bases line up with TRBD2. The CDR3 consists of 15 residues. Trimming cost V 2 bases and J 10 bases; bases outside gene matches: 8. Germline-derived CDR1 and CDR2 are MNHNS and SASEGT. DNA for the CDR3: TGTGCCAGCAGTGAAAAGTCTAGCGGGAGATTGGAGCAGTTCTTC. It codes for CASSEKSSGRLEQFF.

The gene calls are TRBV7-9 and TRBJ2-7, with 11 nucleotides matching TRBD2. This CDR3 is built from 15 residues. The trim removed 5 bases at V and 5 bases at J, leaving 8 bases unmatched. Germline values: CDR1 SEHNR, CDR2 FQNEAQ (reference sequence). The DNA for the CDR3 is TGTGCCAGCAGCCGAACACTAGCGGGAGAAAACGAGCAGTACTTC. Residues: CASSRTLAGENEQYF. Using reference TRBV7-9 and TRBJ2-7 for the parts outside the CDR3, the full variable domain is DTGVSQNPRHKITKRGQNVTFRCDPISEHNRLYWYRQTLGQGPEFLTYFQNEAQLEKSRLLSDRFSAERPKGSFSTLEIQRTEQGDSAMYLCASSRTLAGENEQYFGPGTRLTVT.

This clone has just a few counts. The chain joins TRBV6-5 to TRBJ1-2; 9 bases match TRBD1. CDR3 length equals 14 residues. Germline-derived CDR1 and CDR2 are MNHEY and SVGAGI. The ends lost 1 base at V and 6 bases at J; junction bases unmatched: 3. CDR3 region: CASSYYRGLDGYTF. The CDR3 DNA sequence: TGTGCCAGCAGTTACTACAGGGGGCTCGATGGCTACACCTTC.

This clone occurred a few times. V and J are TRBV29-1 and TRBJ1-2; D may be TRBD1 (6 bases). The CDR3 loop spans 13 amino acids. V lost 4 bases and J lost 4, with 13 bases in between. Germline lookup yields CDR1 SQVTM and CDR2 ANQGSEA. The CDR3 protein is CSVGMGHGYGYTF. The CDR3 DNA is TGCAGCGTTGGAATGGGACACGGCTATGGCTACACCTTC.

V gene TRBV6-5 combines with J gene TRBJ2-7; 7 positions match TRBD1. Germline V CDR1 and CDR2: MNHEY, SVGAGI. The CDR3 runs to 16 residues. J lost 4 bases, V lost 0 bases, and 9 bases had no gene match. DNA for the CDR3: TGTGCCAGCAGTTACTCGGATCGACAGGGATTGTACGAGCAGTACTTC. Amino acids: CASSYSDRQGLYEQYF.

This chain links TRBV5-6 with TRBJ1-4; 8 bases fit TRBD1. This CDR3 is built from 14 residues. Losses at the gene ends were 0 bases for V and 7 bases for J; bases not matched to a gene: 2. CDR1 and CDR2 from the germline V gene are SGHDT and YYEEEE. CDR3 sequence reads: CASSLEDRGEKLFF. The CDR3 nucleotides read TGTGCCAGCAGCTTGGAAGACAGGGGTGAAAAACTGTTTTTT.

V usage is TRBV6-1 and J usage is TRBJ2-7; perhaps TRBD1 as D (6 bases). The CDR3 loop spans 15 amino acids. Germline-derived CDR1 and CDR2 are MNHNS and SASEGT. V was trimmed by 1 base and J by 4 bases, leaving 14 bases between them. In DNA form, the CDR3 reads TGTGCCAGCAGTGAAGGGACAGCCACCCTTTACGAGCAGTACTTC. This translates into CASSEGTATLYEQYF.

The V and J genes are TRBV5-5 and TRBJ1-5, with D uncertain. Germline V lookup: CDR1 SGHKS, CDR2 YYEKEE (reference sequence). This CDR3 is 15 amino acids long. Trimming cost V 0 bases and J 3 bases, with 10 bases left between them. The CDR3 loop reads CASSLDRRFNQPQHF. The CDR3 DNA reads TGTGCCAGCAGCTTGGACAGACGATTCAATCAGCCCCAGCATTTT. Supplemented by reference TRBV5-5 and TRBJ1-5, the full variable domain reads DAGVTQSPTHLIKTRGQQVTLRCSPISGHKSVSWYQQVLGQGPQFIFQYYEKEERGRGNFPDRFSARQFPNYSSELNVNALLLGDSALYLCASSLDRRFNQPQHFGDGTRLSIL.

The chain is built from TRBV7-9 and TRBJ2-2; TRBD2 is a possible D gene (6 bases). This CDR3 spans 15 amino acids. CDR1 is SEHNR, CDR2 FQNEAQ, per germline (reference sequence). Trimming cost V 5 bases and J 7 bases, with 17 bases left between them. CDR3 DNA: TGTGCCAGCAGCCGTACGGGGGATGGTAGCGGGGAGCTGTTTTTT. It is translated as CASSRTGDGSGELFF.

Regarding this clone: In the same sample, other DNA sequences code for this CDR3. V is TRBV7-2 and J is TRBJ1-4, with no clear D. In germline, CDR1 is SGHTA, CDR2 FQGNSA. CDR3 length: 15 residues. The V gene lost 1 base and the J gene lost 0 bases, with 6 bases spanning the gap. The CDR3 reads CASSLGGPTNEKLFF. CDR3 nucleotide sequence: TGTGCCAGCAGCTTAGGAGGCCCAACTAATGAAAAACTGTTTTTT.

The table lists this clone with a count of one. The chain combines TRBV27 with TRBJ2-3; TRBD1 matches at 9 bases. The germline CDR1 and CDR2 sequences are MNHEY and SMNVEV (reference sequence). This CDR3 is 14 amino acids long. The V and J ends lost 2 bases and 6 bases, in that order; junction bases with no gene match: 3. The DNA of the CDR3 is TGTGCCAGCAGTTTAATACAGGGGGCTGATACGCAGTATTTT. Protein product: CASSLIQGADTQYF.

This clone was detected only a few times. The V gene is TRBV19, the J gene TRBJ2-7, with TRBD1 matching over 8 bases. The germline CDR1 and CDR2 sequences are LNHDA and SQIVND (reference sequence). This CDR3 comprises 13 residues. Trimming at V came to 7 bases and at J to 2 bases, leaving 4 bases not matched to a gene. The CDR3 nucleotides are TGTGCCAGTATTGGACAGGGAGCCTACGAGCAGTACTTC. Translating it yields CASIGQGAYEQYF.

The CDR3 is CASRGSSRGNSPLHF. CDR3 nucleotide sequence: TGTGCCAGCAGGGGATCCTCACGAGGGAATTCACCCCTCCACTTT. The J gene is TRBJ1-6, the V gene TRBV27; no definite D call. Looked up from germline, CDR1 is MNHEY and CDR2 is SMNVEV (reference sequence). Trimming took 6 bases from V and 7 from J, leaving 16 bases between them. CDR3 length: 15 amino acids.

This chain connects TRBV5-1 to TRBJ1-1, with a possible D match to TRBD1 (5 bases). V shed 0 bases and J shed 12 bases, with 12 bases lying between them. CDR1 and CDR2 (germline): SGHRS, YFSETQ. The CDR3 length is 12 residues. The CDR3 loop is CASSLAGDLTFF. In nucleotides, the CDR3 is TGCGCCAGCAGCTTGGCCGGGGACTTAACTTTCTTT. The full variable domain, completed using reference TRBV5-1 and TRBJ1-1, is KAGVTQTPRYLIKTRGQQVTLSCSPISGHRSVSWYQQTPGQGLQFLFEYFSETQRNKGNFPGRFSGRQFSNSRSEMNVSTLELGDSALYLCASSLAGDLTFFGQGTRLTVV.

This chain links TRBV19 with TRBJ2-6; 7 nucleotides match TRBD1. The V segment lost 3 bases and the J segment 0 bases; nucleotides outside the gene matches: 8. Germline CDR1 LNHDA, CDR2 SQIVND (reference sequence). The CDR3 sequence is 18 residues long. CDR3 sequence reads: CASSIPRGMSSGANVLTF. DNA of the CDR3: TGTGCCAGTAGTATCCCCAGGGGGATGAGCTCTGGGGCCAACGTCCTGACTTTC.

The gene calls are TRBV7-2 and TRBJ2-2, with a weak D call TRBD1 (6 bases). Trimming took off 5 bases at V and 1 base at J, with 11 bases between the two ends. Germline V lookup: CDR1 SGHTA, CDR2 FQGNSA. CDR3 length: 15 amino acids. CDR3 sequence: CASSQRTENTGELFF. CDR3 nucleotides: TGTGCCAGCAGCCAAAGGACAGAGAACACCGGGGAGCTGTTTTTT.

V gene TRBV19 combines with J gene TRBJ2-1; tentatively, D is TRBD1 (6 bases). CDR3 size: 14 residues. Germline V gene sequence: CDR1 LNHDA, CDR2 SQIVND (reference sequence). V shed 5 bases and J shed 6 bases, with 14 bases lying between them. CDR3 nucleotides: TGTGCCAGTAGTGCGAAGGGGGTGGGCAATGAGCAGTTCTTC. It translates to CASSAKGVGNEQFF.

This clone was counted only a few times. The J gene is TRBJ1-5, the V gene TRBV30, with D possibly TRBD1 on 5 matching bases. The CDR3 has 13 residues. The V end lost 3 bases, the J end lost 4 bases, and 10 bases lay between the germline ends. Per the germline V gene, CDR1 is GTSNPN and CDR2 is SVGIG (reference sequence). The CDR3 DNA follows: TGTGCCTGGAGGGAGTCAGGGAATCAGCCCCAGCATTTT. Amino acids: CAWRESGNQPQHF.

The chain has TRBV15 and TRBJ2-3; no reliable D call. Germline-derived CDR1 and CDR2 are LNHNV and YYDKDF (reference sequence). The CDR3 covers 12 residues. V was pared by 5 bases and J by 5 bases, with 8 bases between. The CDR3 nucleotides are TGTGCCACCAGCGGCTTCCTAGATACGCAGTATTTT. Its translation: CATSGFLDTQYF.

The chain employs TRBV6-5 and TRBJ2-2; possible D gene TRBD1, 6 bases. The CDR3 runs 14 residues. Germline V CDR1 and CDR2: MNHEY, SVGAGI. V was clipped by 7 bases and J by 5 bases, with 14 bases between them. CDR3 DNA: TGTGCCAGCAATATCAGGGGCGGGACCGGGGAGCTGTTTTTT. This encodes CASNIRGGTGELFF.

This clone was observed a single time. V usage is TRBV19 and J usage is TRBJ1-5; D unclear. This CDR3 is built from 14 residues. Per germline, CDR1 LNHDA and CDR2 SQIVND (reference sequence). V dropped 5 bases and J dropped 3 bases, with 11 bases sitting between them. CDR3 in amino acids: CASSLQWSNQPQHF. The CDR3 coding sequence is TGTGCCAGTAGTCTCCAGTGGTCCAATCAGCCCCAGCATTTT.

The chain joins TRBV4-3 to TRBJ2-1; perhaps TRBD2 as D (5 bases). V shed 4 bases and J shed 0 bases, with 13 bases lying between them. CDR1 and CDR2 from the germline V gene are LGHNA and YSLEER. This CDR3 spans 16 amino acids. In nucleotides, the CDR3 is TGCGCCAGCAGCCTAGATCCCGGGAACTCCTACAATGAGCAGTTCTTC. Protein: CASSLDPGNSYNEQFF.

This sequence joins TRBV30 and TRBJ2-7; tentative D call: TRBD1 (6 bases). Trimming took off 4 bases at V and 6 bases at J, with 22 bases between the two ends. The CDR3 is 15 amino acids. Germline CDR1 reads GTSNPN; CDR2 reads SVGIG (reference sequence). The CDR3, as DNA: TGTGCCTGGAAACGGTTTGAGAGCGGCAGGGGCGAGCAGTACTTC. Encoded protein: CAWKRFESGRGEQYF.